The 2 T cell receptor beta chains reported below all come from one sample, sequenced in a study of molecular identifiers for immune sequencing clone quantification. TCRdb re-derived calls from the PCR reads in MiXCR, one entry per CDR3 protein. This sample has approximately 550,000 distinct CDR3 sequences, with around 23% found just once. The specimen was naive CD8+ T cells from blood, with Jurkat cell RNA spiked in. The sample's subset: FACS-sorted CD8+CD4-CCR7+CD45RA+ naive T cells. Receptor source: a human donor in good health. Some libraries in this study had Jurkat cell RNA spiked in.

This chain joins TRBV28 and TRBJ2-7, with D unclear. CDR1 and CDR2 (germline): MDHEN, SYDVKM. The CDR3 is 14 residues long. V gave up 6 bases and J gave up 0 bases, with 12 bases separating them. The CDR3 region has the DNA TGTGCCAGCAGCCCCGACTGGTCCTCCTACGAGCAGTACTTC. It yields the protein CASSPDWSSYEQYF.

This clonotype was detected only a few times. One end of the junction fails to match germline, which may point to a read error. The chain recombines TRBV6-2 or TRBV6-3 with TRBJ2-7, with D uncertain. Germline lookup yields CDR1 MNHEY and CDR2 SVGEGT. The CDR3 sequence is 16 residues long. CDR3 loop: CAGSYSMTWPTYEQYF. The CDR3 DNA reads TGTGCCGGCAGTTACTCGATGACGTGGCCCACCTACGAGCAGTACTTC.